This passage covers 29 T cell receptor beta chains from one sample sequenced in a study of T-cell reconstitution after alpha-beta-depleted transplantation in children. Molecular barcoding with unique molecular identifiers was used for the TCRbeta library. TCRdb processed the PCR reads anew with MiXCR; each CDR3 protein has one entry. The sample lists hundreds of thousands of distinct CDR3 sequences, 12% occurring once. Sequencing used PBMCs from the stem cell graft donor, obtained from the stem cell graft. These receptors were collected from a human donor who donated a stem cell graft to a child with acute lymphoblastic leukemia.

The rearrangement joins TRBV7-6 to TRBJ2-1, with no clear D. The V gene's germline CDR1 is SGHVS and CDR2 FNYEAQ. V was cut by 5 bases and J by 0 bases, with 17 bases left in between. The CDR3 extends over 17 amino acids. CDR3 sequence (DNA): TGTGCCAGCAGCCCCGGCAGCGCCTTAAGCTCCTACAATGAGCAGTTCTTC. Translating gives CASSPGSALSSYNEQFF.

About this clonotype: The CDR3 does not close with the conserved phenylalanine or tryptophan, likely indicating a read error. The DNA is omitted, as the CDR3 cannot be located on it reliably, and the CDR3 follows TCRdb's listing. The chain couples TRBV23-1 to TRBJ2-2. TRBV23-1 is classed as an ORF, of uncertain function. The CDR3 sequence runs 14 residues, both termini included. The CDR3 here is CASSCEIFSGELLC.

CDR3 in DNA: TGCGCCAGCAGCCAGAGCCCGGCATCCTATAATTCACCCCTCCACTTT. It yields the protein CASSQSPASYNSPLHF. The chain couples TRBV4-3 to TRBJ1-6; no firm D call. Deletions cut 3 bases from V and 1 base from J, with 10 bases between. CDR1 is LGHNA, CDR2 YSLEER, per germline. The CDR3 length is 16 residues.

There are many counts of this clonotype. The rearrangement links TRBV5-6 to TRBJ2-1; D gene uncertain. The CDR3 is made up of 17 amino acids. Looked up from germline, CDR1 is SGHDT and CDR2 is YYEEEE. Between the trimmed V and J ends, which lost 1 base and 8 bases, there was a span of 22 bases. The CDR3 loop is CASSLSAGLSFGDEQFF. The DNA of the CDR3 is TGTGCCAGCAGCTTGTCGGCAGGTCTTTCATTTGGGGATGAGCAGTTCTTC.

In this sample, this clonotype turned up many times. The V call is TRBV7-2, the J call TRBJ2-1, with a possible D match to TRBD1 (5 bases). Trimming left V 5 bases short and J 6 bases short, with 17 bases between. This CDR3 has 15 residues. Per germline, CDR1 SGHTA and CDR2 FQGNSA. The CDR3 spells CASSPGARVLNEQFF. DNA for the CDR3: TGTGCCAGCAGCCCTGGGGCTAGGGTACTCAATGAGCAGTTCTTC.

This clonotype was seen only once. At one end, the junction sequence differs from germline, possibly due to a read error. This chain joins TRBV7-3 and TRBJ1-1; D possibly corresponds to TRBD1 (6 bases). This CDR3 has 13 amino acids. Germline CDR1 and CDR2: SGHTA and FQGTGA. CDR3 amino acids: CPSSLGGVTEAFF. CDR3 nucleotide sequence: TGTCCCAGCAGCTTAGGGGGGGTCACTGAAGCTTTCTTT.

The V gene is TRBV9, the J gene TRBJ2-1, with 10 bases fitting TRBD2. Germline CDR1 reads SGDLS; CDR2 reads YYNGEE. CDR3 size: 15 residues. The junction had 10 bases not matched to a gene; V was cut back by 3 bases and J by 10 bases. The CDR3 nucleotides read TGTGCCAGCAGCGAAAGCGGGAGGGCAGGAGAGGAGCAGTTCTTC. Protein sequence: CASSESGRAGEEQFF.

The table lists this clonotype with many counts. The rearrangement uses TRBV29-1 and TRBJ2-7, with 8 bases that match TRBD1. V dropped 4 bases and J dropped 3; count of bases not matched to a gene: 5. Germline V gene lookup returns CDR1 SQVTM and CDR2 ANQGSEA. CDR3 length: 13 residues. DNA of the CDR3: TGCAGCGTTGGATCAGGGGGCGGCTACGAGCAGTACTTC. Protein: CSVGSGGGYEQYF.

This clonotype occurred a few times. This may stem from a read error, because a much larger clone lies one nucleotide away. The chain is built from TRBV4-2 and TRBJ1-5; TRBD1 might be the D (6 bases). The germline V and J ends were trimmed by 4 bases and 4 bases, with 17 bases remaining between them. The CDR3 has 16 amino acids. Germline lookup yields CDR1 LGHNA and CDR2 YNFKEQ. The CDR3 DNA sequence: TGTGCCAGCAGCCCAAGGGGGATCTTCGGTAATCAGCCCCAGCATTTT. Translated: CASSPRGIFGNQPQHF.

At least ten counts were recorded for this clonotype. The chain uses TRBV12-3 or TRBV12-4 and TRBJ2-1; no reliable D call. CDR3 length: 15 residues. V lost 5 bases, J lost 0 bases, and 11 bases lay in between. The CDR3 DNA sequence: TGTGCCAGCAGTGAGGACGGGCTCTCCTACAATGAGCAGTTCTTC. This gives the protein CASSEDGLSYNEQFF.

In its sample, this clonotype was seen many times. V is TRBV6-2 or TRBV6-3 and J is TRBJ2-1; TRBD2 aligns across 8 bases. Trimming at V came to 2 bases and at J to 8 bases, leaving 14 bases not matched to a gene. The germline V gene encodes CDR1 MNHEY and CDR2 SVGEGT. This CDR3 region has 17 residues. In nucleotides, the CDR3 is TGTGCCAGCAGTTACCAGAGCGGGGGCCTATTGGGGGATGAGCAGTTCTTC. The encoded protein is CASSYQSGGLLGDEQFF.

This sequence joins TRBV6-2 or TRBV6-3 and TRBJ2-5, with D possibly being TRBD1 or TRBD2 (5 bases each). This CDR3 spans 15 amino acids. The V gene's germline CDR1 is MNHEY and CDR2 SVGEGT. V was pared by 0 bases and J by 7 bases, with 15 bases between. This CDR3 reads CASSYSNRDRGTQYF. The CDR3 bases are TGTGCCAGCAGTTACTCGAACCGGGACCGGGGGACCCAGTACTTC.

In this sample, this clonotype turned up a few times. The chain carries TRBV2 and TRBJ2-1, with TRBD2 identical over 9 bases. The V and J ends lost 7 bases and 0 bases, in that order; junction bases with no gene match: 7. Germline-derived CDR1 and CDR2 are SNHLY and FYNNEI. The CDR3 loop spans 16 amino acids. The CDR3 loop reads CASKGLAGISYNEQFF. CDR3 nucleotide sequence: TGTGCCAGCAAAGGGCTAGCGGGAATCTCCTACAATGAGCAGTTCTTC.

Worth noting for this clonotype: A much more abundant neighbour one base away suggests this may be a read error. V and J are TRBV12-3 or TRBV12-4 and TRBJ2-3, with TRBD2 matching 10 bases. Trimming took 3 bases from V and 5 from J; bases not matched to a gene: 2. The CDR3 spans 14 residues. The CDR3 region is CASSFRLAGDTQYF. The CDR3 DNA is TGTGCCAGCAGTTTTCGACTAGCGGGAGATACGCAGTATTTT.

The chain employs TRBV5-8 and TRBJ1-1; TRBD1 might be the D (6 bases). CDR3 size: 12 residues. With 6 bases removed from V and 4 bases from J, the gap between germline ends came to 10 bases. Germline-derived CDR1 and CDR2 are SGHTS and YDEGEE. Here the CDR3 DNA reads TGTGCCAGCATCCCCAGGGGCACTGAAGCTTTCTTT. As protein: CASIPRGTEAFF.

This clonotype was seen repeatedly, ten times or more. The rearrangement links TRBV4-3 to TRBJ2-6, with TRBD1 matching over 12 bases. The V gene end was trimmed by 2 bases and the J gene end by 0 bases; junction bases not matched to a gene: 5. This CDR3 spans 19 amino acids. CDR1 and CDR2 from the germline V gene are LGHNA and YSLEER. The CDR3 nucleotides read TGCGCCAGCAGCCAATTGGGACAGGGGGCCAGCTCTGGGGCCAACGTCCTGACTTTC. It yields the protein CASSQLGQGASSGANVLTF.

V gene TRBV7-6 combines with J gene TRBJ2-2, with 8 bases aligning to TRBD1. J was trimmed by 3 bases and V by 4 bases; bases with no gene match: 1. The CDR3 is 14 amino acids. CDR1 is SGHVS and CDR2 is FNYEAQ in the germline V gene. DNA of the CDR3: TGTGCCAGCAGCTCCAGGGGGCACACCGGGGAGCTGTTTTTT. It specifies CASSSRGHTGELFF.

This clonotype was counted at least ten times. CDR3 nucleotide sequence: TGCAGTGCTGATGGGGGAAACTCTGGAAACACCATATATTTT. Residues: CSADGGNSGNTIYF. The J gene is TRBJ1-3, the V gene TRBV20-1; TRBD1 might be the D (5 bases). Germline V lookup: CDR1 DFQATT, CDR2 SNEGSKA (reference sequence). There are 14 residues in the CDR3. V was shortened by 5 bases and J by 0 bases, with 11 bases between the two germline ends.

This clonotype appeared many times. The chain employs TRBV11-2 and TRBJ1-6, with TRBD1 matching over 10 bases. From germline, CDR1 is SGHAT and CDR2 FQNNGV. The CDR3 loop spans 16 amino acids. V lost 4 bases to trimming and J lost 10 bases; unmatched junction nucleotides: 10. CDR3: CASSSRAGTGVSPLHF. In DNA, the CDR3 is TGTGCCAGCAGCTCTAGAGCCGGGACAGGGGTCTCACCCCTCCACTTT.

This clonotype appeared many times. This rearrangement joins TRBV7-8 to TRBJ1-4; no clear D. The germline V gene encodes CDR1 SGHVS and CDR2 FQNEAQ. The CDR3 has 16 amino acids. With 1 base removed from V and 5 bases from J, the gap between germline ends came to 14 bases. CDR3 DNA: TGTGCCAGCAGCTTAGTATTTGGCCACGACAATGAAAAACTGTTTTTT. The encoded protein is CASSLVFGHDNEKLFF. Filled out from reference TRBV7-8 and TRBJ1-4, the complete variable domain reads GAGVSQSPRYKVAKRGQDVALRCDPISGHVSLFWYQQALGQGPEFLTYFQNEAQLDKSGLPSDRFFAERPEGSVSTLKIQRTQQEDSAVYLCASSLVFGHDNEKLFFGSGTQLSVL.

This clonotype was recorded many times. In DNA, the CDR3 is TGTGCCAGCGGCGGGGGGGCCGAAGAGACCCAGTACTTC. Translation: CASGGGAEETQYF. The chain employs TRBV4-2 and TRBJ2-5, with TRBD2 matching over 9 bases. The trim removed 8 bases at V and 3 bases at J, leaving 4 bases unmatched. Per germline, CDR1 LGHNA and CDR2 YNFKEQ. There are 13 residues in the CDR3.

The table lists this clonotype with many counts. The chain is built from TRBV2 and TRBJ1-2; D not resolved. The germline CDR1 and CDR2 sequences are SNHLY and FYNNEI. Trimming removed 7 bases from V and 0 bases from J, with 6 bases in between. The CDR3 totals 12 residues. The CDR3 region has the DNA TGTGCCAGCATTCCAGCTAACTATGGCTACACCTTC. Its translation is CASIPANYGYTF.

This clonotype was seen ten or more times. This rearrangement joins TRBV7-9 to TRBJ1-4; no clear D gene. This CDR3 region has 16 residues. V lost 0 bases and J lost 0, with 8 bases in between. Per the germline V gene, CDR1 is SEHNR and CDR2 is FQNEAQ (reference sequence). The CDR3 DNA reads TGTGCCAGCAGCTTAGCAGGGAGCCCAACTAATGAAAAACTGTTTTTT. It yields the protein CASSLAGSPTNEKLFF.

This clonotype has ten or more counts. This CDR3 reads CASSLGGVYNEQFF. The DNA for the CDR3 is TGTGCCAGCAGTTTGGGAGGGGTATACAATGAGCAGTTCTTC. The V call is TRBV6-2 or TRBV6-3, the J call TRBJ2-1; 7 nucleotides line up with TRBD2. Germline lookup yields CDR1 MNHEY and CDR2 SVGEGT. The CDR3 loop spans 14 amino acids. With V trimmed by 4 bases and J by 4 bases, 4 bases remained unmatched.

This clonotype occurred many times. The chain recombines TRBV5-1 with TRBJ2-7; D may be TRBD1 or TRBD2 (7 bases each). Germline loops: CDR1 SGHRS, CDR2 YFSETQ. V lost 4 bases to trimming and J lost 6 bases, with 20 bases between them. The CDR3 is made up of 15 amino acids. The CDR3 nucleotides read TGCGCCAGCAGCGTCCCGACAGGGAGGGTCGCCGAGCAGTACTTC. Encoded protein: CASSVPTGRVAEQYF. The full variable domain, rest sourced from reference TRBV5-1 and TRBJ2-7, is KAGVTQTPRYLIKTRGQQVTLSCSPISGHRSVSWYQQTPGQGLQFLFEYFSETQRNKGNFPGRFSGRQFSNSRSEMNVSTLELGDSALYLCASSVPTGRVAEQYFGPGTRLTVT.

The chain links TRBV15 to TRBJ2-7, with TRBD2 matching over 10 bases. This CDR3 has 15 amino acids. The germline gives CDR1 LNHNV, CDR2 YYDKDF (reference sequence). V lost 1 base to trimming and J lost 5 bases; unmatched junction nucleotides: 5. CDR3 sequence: CATSRASGSLHEQYF. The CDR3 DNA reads TGTGCCACCAGCAGAGCTAGCGGGAGTTTACACGAGCAGTACTTC.

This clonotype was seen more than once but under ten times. The CDR3 coding sequence is TGTGCCAGCTCAGATAATCCCGCCGGCACCCAGCATTTT. It specifies CASSDNPAGTQHF. The genes are TRBV18 and TRBJ1-5, with unresolved D. Between the trimmed V and J ends, which lost 5 bases and 11 bases, there was a span of 16 bases. The germline V gene has CDR1 KGHSH and CDR2 LQKENI. The CDR3 is 13 amino acids.

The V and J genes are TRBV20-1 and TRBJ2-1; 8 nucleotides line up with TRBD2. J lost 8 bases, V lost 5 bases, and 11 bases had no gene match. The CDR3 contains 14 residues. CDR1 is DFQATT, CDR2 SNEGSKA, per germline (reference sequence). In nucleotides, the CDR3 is TGCAGTGCTCCGCCGGGACTAGTTCTTTATGAGCAGTTCTTC. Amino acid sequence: CSAPPGLVLYEQFF.

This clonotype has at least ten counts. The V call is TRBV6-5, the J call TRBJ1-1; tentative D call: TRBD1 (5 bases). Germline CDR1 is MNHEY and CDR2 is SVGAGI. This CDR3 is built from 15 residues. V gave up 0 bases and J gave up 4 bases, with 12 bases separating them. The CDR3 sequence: CASSYSWGGGTEAFF. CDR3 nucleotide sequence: TGTGCCAGCAGTTACTCGTGGGGCGGGGGCACTGAAGCTTTCTTT.